This entry is about one TCR beta chain. Its antigen is as yet unknown. These data originate in a study of OX40 agonist ivuxolimab in advanced cancers. On the study more broadly: Age averaged about 66 years (range about 20 to 79), and 82.7% were male. Participants could have had prior anti-PD-1, anti-PD-L1 or anti-CTLA-4 therapy, and about 40% had some.

Findings and caveats of the study: Mean expanded clone counts were higher in CD8+ than CD4+ T cells. CD4+ and CD8+ blood T cells expanded clonally by week 6 at 0.1 to 3.0 mg/kg.

Repertoires were generated with immunoSEQ multiplex PCR, while TCRdb's copy carries only in-frame clones and drops some. The sample contains 70,000 to 90,000 clones, approximately 84% of which appear only once. The sequenced sample was CD4+ or CD8+ T cells sorted from blood, obtained in a trial of the OX40 agonist ivuxolimab. The receptor was derived from an adult with an advanced solid tumor such as melanoma, head and neck, liver or kidney cancer.

The CDR3 coding sequence is TGCGCCAGCAGCTTGGTAGCAGGAAAATACGAGCAGTACTTC. Translation: CASSLVAGKYEQYF. This chain joins TRBV5-1 and TRBJ2-7; D gene unclear. The CDR3 loop spans 14 amino acids. CDR1 is SGHRS, CDR2 YFSETQ, per germline. V gave up 0 bases and J gave up 4 bases, with 11 bases separating them.